Described below is a single T cell receptor (beta chain) sequence and its context. Antigen unknown. The data derive from a study of shared clonotypes between healthy human individuals. The CDR3 consists of 16 residues. Germline assignment: CDR1 MNHEY and CDR2 SMNVEV (reference sequence). V dropped 6 bases and J dropped 4 bases, with 22 bases sitting between them. Study observations and caveats: Shared clonotypes across all four donors exceeded non-shared ones in generation probability.

Assay used: immunoSEQ multiplex PCR; TCRdb lists only in-frame clones, some missing. This sample has about 1.1 million clones, with approximately 80% found just once. This TCR was sampled from a man aged 18 to 29 in good health. Some clones in this sample may be carry-over from other donors' samples. The V call is TRBV27, the J call TRBJ2-7, with a possible D match to TRBD1 (5 bases). The sequencing sample was made of memory CD4+ T cells from PBMCs. Stated subset: CD45RA-negative fraction. CDR3 bases: TGTGCCAGCAGCCCTCCAACCGCCAGGGCTCCTTACGAGCAGTACTTC. Translating it yields CASSPPTARAPYEQYF.